This TCR beta chain was sequenced for a study of response to subunit inactivated influenza vaccine. With respect to this clonotype: The antigen is not known.

TCRdb reprocessed the RT-PCR reads with MiXCR, giving one entry per CDR3 protein. The sample shows hundreds of thousands of distinct CDR3 sequences, 12% of them seen only once. General observations from the study: Every seasonal influenza vaccination brings in few new T cells, the authors suggested.

Source: PBMCs from blood, taken on the day of vaccination. This receptor was identified in a man aged 45-65 years who received an inactivated influenza vaccine.

The CDR3 spells CASSFRQVYNEQFF. The CDR3, as DNA: TGTGCCAGCAGTTTTAGACAGGTCTACAATGAGCAGTTCTTC. The V call is TRBV6-5, the J call TRBJ2-1; TRBD1 is a possible D gene (6 bases). The CDR3 spans 14 residues. Germline CDR1 and CDR2: MNHEY and SVGAGI. V gave up 4 bases and J gave up 3 bases, with 10 bases separating them.